This record concerns one T cell receptor (beta chain) sequence. Self-reported history from a screening survey and questionnaire set each donor's cohort. The CDR3 contains 15 residues. Trimming pared 5 bases from V and 2 bases from J, leaving 13 bases between. Germline V lookup: CDR1 SGHNT, CDR2 YENEEA. This entry belongs to a study of blood T cell repertoires in COVID-19. The method was immunoSEQ multiplex PCR; TCRdb's version includes in-frame clones alone and lacks a portion of them. The table shows 350,000 to 500,000 clones, with about 88% occurring only once. This TCR derives from a young woman who had been exposed to COVID-19. Sequencing input: PBMCs or T cells enriched from blood (not recorded which). The gene calls are TRBV11-3 and TRBJ1-5, with no clear D. CDR3 DNA sequence: TGTGCCAGCAGCCCTGACCGGGAAGGCAATCAGCCCCAGCATTTT. Protein sequence: CASSPDREGNQPQHF.